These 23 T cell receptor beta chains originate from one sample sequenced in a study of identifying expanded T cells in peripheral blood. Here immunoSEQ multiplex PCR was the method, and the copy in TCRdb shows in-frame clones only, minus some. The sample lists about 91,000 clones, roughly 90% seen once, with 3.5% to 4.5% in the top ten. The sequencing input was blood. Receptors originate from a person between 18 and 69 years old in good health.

The CDR3: CASRVTSGFYEQYF. The DNA of the CDR3 is TGTGCCAGCAGGGTCACTAGCGGGTTCTACGAGCAGTACTTC. The rearrangement joins TRBV6-5 to TRBJ2-7, with 9 nucleotides matching TRBD2. Germline values: CDR1 MNHEY, CDR2 SVGAGI. The trim removed 6 bases at V and 3 bases at J, leaving 6 bases unmatched. CDR3 length: 14 amino acids.

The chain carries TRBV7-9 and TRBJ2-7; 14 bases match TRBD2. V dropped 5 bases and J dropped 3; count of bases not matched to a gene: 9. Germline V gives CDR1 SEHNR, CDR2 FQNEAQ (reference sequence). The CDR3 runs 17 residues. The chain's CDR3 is CASSPSGTSGRSYEQYF. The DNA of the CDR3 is TGTGCCAGCAGCCCTAGCGGGACTAGCGGGAGAAGCTACGAGCAGTACTTC.

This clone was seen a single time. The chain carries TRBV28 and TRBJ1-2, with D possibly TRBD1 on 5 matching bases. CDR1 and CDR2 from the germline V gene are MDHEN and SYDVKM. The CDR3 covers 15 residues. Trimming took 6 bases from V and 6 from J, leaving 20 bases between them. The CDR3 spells CASSQDTGELDGYTF. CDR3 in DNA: TGTGCCAGCAGCCAAGATACGGGGGAGCTCGATGGCTACACCTTC.

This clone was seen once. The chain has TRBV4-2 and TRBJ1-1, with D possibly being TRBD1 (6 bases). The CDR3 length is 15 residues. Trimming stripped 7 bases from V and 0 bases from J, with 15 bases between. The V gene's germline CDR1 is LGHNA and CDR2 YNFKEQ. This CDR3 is CASKAAGTLNTEAFF. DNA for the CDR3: TGTGCCAGCAAAGCCGCCGGGACACTGAACACTGAAGCTTTCTTT.

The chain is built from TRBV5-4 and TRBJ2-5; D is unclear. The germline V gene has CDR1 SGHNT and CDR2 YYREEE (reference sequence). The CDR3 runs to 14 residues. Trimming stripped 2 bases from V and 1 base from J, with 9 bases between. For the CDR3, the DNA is TGTGCCAGCAGCTTTACCGGTTTCCAAGAGACCCAGTACTTC. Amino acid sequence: CASSFTGFQETQYF.

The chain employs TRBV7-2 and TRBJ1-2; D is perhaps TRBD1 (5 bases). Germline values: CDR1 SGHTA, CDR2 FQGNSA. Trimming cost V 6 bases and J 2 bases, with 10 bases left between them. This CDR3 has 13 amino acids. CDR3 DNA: TGTGCCAGCAGTAGGGGACGGAACTATGGCTACACCTTC. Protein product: CASSRGRNYGYTF.

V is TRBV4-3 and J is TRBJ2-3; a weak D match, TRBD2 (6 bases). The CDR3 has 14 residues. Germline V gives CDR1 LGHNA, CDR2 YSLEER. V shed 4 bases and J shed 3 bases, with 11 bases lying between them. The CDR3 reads CASSPGVGTDTQYF. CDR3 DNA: TGCGCCAGCAGCCCGGGGGTGGGGACAGATACGCAGTATTTT.

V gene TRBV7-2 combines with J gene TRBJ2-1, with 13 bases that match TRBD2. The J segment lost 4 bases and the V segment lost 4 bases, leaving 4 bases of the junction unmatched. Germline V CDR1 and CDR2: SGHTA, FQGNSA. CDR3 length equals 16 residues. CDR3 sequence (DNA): TGTGCCAGCAGCTGGGAACTAGCGGGGGGGTACAATGAGCAGTTCTTC. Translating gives CASSWELAGGYNEQFF.

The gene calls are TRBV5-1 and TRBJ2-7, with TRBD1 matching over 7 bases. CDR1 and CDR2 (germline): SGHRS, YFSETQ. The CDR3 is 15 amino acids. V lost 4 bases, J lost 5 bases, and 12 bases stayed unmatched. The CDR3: CASSIPRDSRDEQYF. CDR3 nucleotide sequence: TGCGCCAGCAGCATCCCCCGGGACAGTCGCGACGAGCAGTACTTC.

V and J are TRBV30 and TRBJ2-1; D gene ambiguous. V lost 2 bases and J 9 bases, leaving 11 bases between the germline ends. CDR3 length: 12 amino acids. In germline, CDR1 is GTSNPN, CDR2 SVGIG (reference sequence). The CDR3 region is CAWSSDRVEQFF. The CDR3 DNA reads TGTGCCTGGAGTTCGGACCGGGTTGAGCAGTTCTTC.

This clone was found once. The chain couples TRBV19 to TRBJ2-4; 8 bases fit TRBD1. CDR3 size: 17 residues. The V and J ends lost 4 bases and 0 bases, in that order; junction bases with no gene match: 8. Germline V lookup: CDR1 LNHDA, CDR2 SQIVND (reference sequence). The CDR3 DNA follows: TGTGCCAGTAGTACCGGACAGGGCCTGCTAGCCAAAAACATTCAGTACTTC. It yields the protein CASSTGQGLLAKNIQYF.

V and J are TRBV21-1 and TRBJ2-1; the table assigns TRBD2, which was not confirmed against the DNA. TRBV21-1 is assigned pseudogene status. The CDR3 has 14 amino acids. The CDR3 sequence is CDPRAYPFNNEQFF. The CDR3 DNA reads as TGTGACCCCCGAGCTTACCCCTTCAACAATGAGCAGTTCTTC.

The CDR3 loop reads CASSLQGVSYGYTF. DNA for the CDR3: TGTGCCAGCAGCTTGCAGGGAGTTAGCTATGGCTACACCTTC. The rearrangement joins TRBV5-8 to TRBJ1-2, with D tentatively TRBD1 (5 bases). Deletions cut 1 base from V and 4 bases from J, with 11 bases between. There are 14 residues in the CDR3. Germline assignment: CDR1 SGHTS and CDR2 YDEGEE.

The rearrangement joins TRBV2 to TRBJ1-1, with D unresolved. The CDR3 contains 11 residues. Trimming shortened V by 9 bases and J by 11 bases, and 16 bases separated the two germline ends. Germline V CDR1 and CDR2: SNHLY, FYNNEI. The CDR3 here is CARRRPEGAFF. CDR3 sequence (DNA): TGTGCCAGGCGGAGGCCTGAAGGGGCTTTCTTT.

CDR3 in amino acids: CAISESIEYEGAFF. As DNA, the CDR3 is TGTGCCATCAGTGAGTCGATCGAGTATGAGGGAGCTTTCTTT. The V and J genes are TRBV10-3 and TRBJ1-1; D gene unclear. Germline CDR1 and CDR2: ENHRY and SYGVKD. Trimming shortened V by 0 bases and J by 10 bases, and 15 bases separated the two germline ends. CDR3 length: 14 amino acids.

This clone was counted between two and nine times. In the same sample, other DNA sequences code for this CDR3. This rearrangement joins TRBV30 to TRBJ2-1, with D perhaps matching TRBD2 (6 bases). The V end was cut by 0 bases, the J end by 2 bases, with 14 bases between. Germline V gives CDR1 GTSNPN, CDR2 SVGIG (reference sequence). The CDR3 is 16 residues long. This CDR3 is CAWSVLGGGAYNEQFF. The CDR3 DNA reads TGTGCCTGGAGTGTACTCGGCGGAGGGGCCTACAATGAGCAGTTCTTC.

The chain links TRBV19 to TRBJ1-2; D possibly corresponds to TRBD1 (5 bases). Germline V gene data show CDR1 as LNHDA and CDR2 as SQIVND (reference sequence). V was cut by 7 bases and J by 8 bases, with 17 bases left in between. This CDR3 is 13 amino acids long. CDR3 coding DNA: TGTGCCAGTAAACACGGGCCGACAGAAGGCTACACCTTC. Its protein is CASKHGPTEGYTF.

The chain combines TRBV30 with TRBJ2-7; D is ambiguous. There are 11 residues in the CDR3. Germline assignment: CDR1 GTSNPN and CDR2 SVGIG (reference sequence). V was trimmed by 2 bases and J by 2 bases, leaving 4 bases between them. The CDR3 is CAWSITYEQYF. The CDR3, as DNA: TGTGCCTGGAGTATAACCTACGAGCAGTACTTC.

The CDR3 region has the DNA TGTGCCAGTAGTATAATGGCCAATCAGCCCCAGCATTTT. It is translated as CASSIMANQPQHF. The genes are TRBV19 and TRBJ1-5; no reliable D call. The CDR3 consists of 13 residues. The V gene lost 2 bases and the J gene lost 3 bases, with 5 bases spanning the gap. Germline V CDR1 and CDR2: LNHDA, SQIVND (reference sequence).

CDR3 coding DNA: TGTGCCAGCAGCTTTCAGCGGGTCACAGATACGCAGTATTTT. The encoded protein is CASSFQRVTDTQYF. This sequence joins TRBV5-4 and TRBJ2-3; D is possibly TRBD2 (6 bases). Germline-derived CDR1 and CDR2 are SGHNT and YYREEE (reference sequence). V shed 2 bases and J shed 2 bases, with 9 bases lying between them. The CDR3 is 14 amino acids.

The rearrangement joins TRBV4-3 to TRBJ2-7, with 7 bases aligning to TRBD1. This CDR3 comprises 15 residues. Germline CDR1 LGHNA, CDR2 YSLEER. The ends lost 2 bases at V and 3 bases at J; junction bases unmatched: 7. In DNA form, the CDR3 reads TGCGCCAGCAGCCAAACACGACAGGGTAACTACGAGCAGTACTTC. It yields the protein CASSQTRQGNYEQYF.

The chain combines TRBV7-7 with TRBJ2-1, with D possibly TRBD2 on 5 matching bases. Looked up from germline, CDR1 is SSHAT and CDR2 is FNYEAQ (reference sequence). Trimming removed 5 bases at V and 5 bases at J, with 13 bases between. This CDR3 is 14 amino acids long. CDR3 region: CASSPVGVNNEQFF. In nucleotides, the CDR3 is TGTGCCAGCAGCCCAGTCGGGGTTAACAATGAGCAGTTCTTC.

The CDR3 sequence: CASSLALGPAVGEQYF. The CDR3 DNA sequence: TGCGCCAGCAGCTTGGCCCTAGGACCCGCGGTTGGCGAGCAGTACTTC. The chain couples TRBV5-1 to TRBJ2-7; D call uncertain. CDR1 and CDR2 from the germline V gene are SGHRS and YFSETQ. The CDR3 has 16 amino acids. The ends were cut back, 0 bases at V and 6 bases at J, with 19 bases in the middle. The entire variable domain, with the rest obtained from reference TRBV5-1 and TRBJ2-7, is as follows: KAGVTQTPRYLIKTRGQQVTLSCSPISGHRSVSWYQQTPGQGLQFLFEYFSETQRNKGNFPGRFSGRQFSNSRSEMNVSTLELGDSALYLCASSLALGPAVGEQYFGPGTRLTVT.